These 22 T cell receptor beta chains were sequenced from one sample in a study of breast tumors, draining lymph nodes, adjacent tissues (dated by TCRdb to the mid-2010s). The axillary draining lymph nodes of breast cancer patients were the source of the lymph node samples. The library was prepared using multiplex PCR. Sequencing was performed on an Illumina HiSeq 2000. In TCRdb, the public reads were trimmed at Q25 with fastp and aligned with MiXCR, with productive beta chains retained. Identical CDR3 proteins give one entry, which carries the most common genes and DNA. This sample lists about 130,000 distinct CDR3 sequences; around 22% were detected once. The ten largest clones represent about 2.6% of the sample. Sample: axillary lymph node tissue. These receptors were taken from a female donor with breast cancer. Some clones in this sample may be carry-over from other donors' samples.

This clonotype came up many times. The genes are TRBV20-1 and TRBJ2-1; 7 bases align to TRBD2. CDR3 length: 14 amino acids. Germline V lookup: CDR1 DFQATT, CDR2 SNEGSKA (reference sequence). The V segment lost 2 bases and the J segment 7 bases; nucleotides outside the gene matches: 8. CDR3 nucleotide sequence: TGCAGTGCTAGACAAGCGGGAATCCGGAATGAGCAGTTCTTC. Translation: CSARQAGIRNEQFF.

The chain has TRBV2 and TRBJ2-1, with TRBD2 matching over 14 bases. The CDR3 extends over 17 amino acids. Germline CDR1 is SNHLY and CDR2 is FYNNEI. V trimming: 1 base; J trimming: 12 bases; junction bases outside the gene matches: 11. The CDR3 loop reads CASSEEGTSGGTSGQFF. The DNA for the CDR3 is TGTGCCAGCAGTGAAGAAGGGACTAGCGGGGGTACGAGTGGGCAGTTCTTC.

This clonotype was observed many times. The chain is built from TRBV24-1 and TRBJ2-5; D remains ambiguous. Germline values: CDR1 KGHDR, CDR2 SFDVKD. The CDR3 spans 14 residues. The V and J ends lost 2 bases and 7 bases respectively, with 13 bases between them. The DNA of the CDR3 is TGTGCCACCAGTGATTCCCGGTTGCTGGGGACCCAGTACTTC. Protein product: CATSDSRLLGTQYF.

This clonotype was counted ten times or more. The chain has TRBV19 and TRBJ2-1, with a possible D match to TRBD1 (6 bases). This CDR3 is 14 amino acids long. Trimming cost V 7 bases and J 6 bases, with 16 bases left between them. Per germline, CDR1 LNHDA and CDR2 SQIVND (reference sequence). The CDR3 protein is CASTMAAGANEQFF. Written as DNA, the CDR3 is TGTGCCAGTACCATGGCCGCAGGGGCCAATGAGCAGTTCTTC.

The CDR3 sequence: CASSQEGRGGDSPLHF. The CDR3 coding sequence is TGCGCCAGCAGCCAAGAGGGCAGGGGAGGGGATTCACCCCTCCACTTT. V and J are TRBV4-1 and TRBJ1-6; TRBD1 might be the D (6 bases). The CDR3 totals 16 residues. Trimming cost V 0 bases and J 8 bases, with 14 bases left between them. Germline V CDR1 and CDR2: MGHRA, YSYEKL.

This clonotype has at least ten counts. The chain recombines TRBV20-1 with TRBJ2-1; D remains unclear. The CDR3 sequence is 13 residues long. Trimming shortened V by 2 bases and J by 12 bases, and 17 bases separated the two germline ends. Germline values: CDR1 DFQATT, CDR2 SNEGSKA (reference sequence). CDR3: CSARTALEPWQFF. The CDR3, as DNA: TGCAGTGCTAGAACCGCCCTGGAGCCGTGGCAGTTCTTC.

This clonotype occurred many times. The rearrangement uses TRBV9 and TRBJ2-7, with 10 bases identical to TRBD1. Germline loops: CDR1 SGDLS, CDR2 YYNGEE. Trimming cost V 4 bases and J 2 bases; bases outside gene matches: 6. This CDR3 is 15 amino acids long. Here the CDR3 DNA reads TGTGCCAGCAGCCCACGGACAGGGGGGGCCTACGAGCAGTACTTC. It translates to CASSPRTGGAYEQYF.

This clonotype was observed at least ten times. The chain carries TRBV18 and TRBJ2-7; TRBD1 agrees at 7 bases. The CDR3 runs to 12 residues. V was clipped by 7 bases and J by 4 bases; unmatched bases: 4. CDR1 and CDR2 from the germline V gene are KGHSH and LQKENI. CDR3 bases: TGTGCCAGCTGGGGCAGGGGGTACGAGCAGTACTTC. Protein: CASWGRGYEQYF.

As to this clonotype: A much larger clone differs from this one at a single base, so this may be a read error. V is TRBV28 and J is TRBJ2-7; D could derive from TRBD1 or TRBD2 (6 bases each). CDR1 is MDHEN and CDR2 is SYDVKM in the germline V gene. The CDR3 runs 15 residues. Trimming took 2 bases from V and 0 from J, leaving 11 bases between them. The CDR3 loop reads CASSLRGAFSYEQYF. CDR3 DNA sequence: TGTGCCAGCAGTTTAAGGGGGGCCTTCTCCTACGAGCAGTACTTC.

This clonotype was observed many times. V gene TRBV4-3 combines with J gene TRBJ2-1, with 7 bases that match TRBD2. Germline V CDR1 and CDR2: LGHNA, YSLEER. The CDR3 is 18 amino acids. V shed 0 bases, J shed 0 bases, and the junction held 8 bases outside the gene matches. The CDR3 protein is CASSQDFTSANSYNEQFF. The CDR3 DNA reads TGCGCCAGCAGCCAAGATTTTACTAGCGCCAACTCCTACAATGAGCAGTTCTTC.

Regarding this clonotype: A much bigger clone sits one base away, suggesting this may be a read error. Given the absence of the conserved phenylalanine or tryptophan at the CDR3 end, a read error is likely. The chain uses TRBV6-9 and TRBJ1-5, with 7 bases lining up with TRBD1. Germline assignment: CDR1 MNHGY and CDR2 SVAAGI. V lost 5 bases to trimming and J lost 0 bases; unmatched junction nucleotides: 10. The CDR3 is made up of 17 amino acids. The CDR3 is CASSGTAFLYSNQPQHL. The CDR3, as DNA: TGTGCCAGCAGTGGGACAGCTTTTCTATATAGCAATCAGCCCCAGCATCTT.

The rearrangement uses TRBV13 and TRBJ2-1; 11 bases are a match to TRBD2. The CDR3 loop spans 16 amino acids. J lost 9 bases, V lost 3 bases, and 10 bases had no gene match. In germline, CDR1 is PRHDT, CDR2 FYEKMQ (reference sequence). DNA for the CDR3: TGTGCCAGCAGCTTCATGACTAGCGGGGCCGGCAGTGAGCAGTTCTTC. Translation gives CASSFMTSGAGSEQFF.

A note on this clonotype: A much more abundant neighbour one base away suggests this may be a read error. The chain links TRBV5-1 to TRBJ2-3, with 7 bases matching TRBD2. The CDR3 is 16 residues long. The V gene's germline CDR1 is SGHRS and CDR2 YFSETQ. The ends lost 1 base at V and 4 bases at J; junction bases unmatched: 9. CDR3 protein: CASSLSTSRRADTQYF. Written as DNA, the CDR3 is TGCGCCAGCAGCTTGTCGACTAGCAGGAGGGCAGATACGCAGTATTTT. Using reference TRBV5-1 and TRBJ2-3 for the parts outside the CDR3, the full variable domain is KAGVTQTPRYLIKTRGQQVTLSCSPISGHRSVSWYQQTPGQGLQFLFEYFSETQRNKGNFPGRFSGRQFSNSRSEMNVSTLELGDSALYLCASSLSTSRRADTQYFGPGTRLTVL.

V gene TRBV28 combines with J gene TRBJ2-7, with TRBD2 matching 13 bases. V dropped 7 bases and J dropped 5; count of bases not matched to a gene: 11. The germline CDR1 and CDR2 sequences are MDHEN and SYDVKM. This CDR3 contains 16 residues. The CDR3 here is CASTGLRLAGGHEQYF. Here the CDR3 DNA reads TGTGCCAGCACTGGGCTACGACTAGCGGGAGGTCACGAGCAGTACTTC.

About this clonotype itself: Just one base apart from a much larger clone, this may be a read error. The CDR3 DNA is TGTGCCAGCAGATACACCAGGGAGCTGTTTTTT. This encodes CASRYTRELFF. The V gene is TRBV12-3 or TRBV12-4, the J gene TRBJ2-2; D uncertain. The CDR3 length is 11 residues.

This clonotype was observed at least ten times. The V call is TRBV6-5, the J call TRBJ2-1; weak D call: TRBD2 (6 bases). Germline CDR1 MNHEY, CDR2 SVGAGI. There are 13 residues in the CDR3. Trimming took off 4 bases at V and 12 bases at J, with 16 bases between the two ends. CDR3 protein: CASSSLEGPRQFF. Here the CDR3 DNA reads TGTGCCAGCAGTTCCCTGGAGGGCCCGCGGCAGTTCTTC.

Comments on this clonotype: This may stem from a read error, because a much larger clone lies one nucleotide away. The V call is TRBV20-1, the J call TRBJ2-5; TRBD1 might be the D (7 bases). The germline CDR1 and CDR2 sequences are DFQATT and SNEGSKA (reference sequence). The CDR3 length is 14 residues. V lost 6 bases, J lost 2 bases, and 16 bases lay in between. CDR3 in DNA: TGCAGTGCGGAAGATCAGGGGGGTCAAGAGACCCAGTACTTC. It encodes CSAEDQGGQETQYF.

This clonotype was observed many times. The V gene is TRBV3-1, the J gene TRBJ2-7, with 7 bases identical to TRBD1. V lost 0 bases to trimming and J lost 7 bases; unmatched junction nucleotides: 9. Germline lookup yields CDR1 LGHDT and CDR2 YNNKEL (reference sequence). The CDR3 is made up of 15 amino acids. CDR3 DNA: TGTGCCAGCAGCCAAGAAGGGACAGTTACGGGGGAGCAGTACTTC. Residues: CASSQEGTVTGEQYF.

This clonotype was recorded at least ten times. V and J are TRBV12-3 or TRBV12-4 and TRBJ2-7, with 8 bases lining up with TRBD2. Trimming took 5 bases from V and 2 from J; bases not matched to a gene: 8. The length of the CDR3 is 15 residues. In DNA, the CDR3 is TGTGCCAGCAGTCCCGCCGGGACTAGGGCCTACGAGCAGTACTTC. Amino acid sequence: CASSPAGTRAYEQYF.

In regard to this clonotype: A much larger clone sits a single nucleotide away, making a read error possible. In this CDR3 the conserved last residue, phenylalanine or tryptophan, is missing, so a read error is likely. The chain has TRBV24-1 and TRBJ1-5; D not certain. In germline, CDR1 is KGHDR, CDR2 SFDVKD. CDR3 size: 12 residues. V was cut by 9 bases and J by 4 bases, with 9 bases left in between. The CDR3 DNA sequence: TGTGCCACCTCTATGCAGAATCAGCCCCAGCATTCT. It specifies CATSMQNQPQHS.

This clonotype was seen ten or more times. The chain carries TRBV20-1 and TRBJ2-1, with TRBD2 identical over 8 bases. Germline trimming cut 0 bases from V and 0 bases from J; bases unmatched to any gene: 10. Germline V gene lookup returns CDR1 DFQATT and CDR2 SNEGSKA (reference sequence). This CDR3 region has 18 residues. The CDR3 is CSARDKRTSGSSYNEQFF. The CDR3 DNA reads TGCAGTGCTAGAGATAAGAGAACTAGCGGTAGCTCCTACAATGAGCAGTTCTTC.

The CDR3 DNA is TGTGCCAGCAGCTCAAGTGGGGCCGGGGAGACCCAGTACTTC. Protein product: CASSSSGAGETQYF. The V gene is TRBV9, the J gene TRBJ2-5, with a possible D match to TRBD1 (5 bases). V lost 4 bases, J lost 5 bases, and 15 bases lay in between. CDR1 and CDR2 (germline): SGDLS, YYNGEE. CDR3 length equals 14 residues.